This entry lists 9 T cell receptor beta chains sequenced from one sample in a study of shared clonotypes between healthy human individuals. Sequenced by immunoSEQ multiplex PCR; TCRdb stores in-frame clones only, minus some. The sample comprises about 1 million clones, more than 60% of which are singletons, and roughly 1.5% rests with the top ten. Sequencing was performed on memory CD4+ T cells sorted from blood. Subset here: CD45RA-negative fraction. Receptors were obtained from a man between 18 and 29 years old in good health.

This chain links TRBV5-1 with TRBJ2-1; TRBD1 aligns across 10 bases. This CDR3 has 18 amino acids. Germline V gives CDR1 SGHRS, CDR2 YFSETQ. Trimming cost V 3 bases and J 0 bases; bases outside gene matches: 9. CDR3 sequence reads: CASSSWTGGSLSYNEQFF. The CDR3 DNA follows: TGCGCCAGCAGCTCCTGGACAGGGGGTTCCCTCTCCTACAATGAGCAGTTCTTC.

This clone was recorded once. This chain uses TRBV19 with TRBJ1-1; D is possibly TRBD1 (5 bases). The germline V and J ends were trimmed by 0 bases and 1 base, with 18 bases remaining between them. CDR1 is LNHDA, CDR2 SQIVND, per germline (reference sequence). The CDR3 is made up of 18 amino acids. This CDR3 reads CASSIDPQLSGGNTEAFF. For the CDR3, the DNA is TGTGCCAGTAGTATAGATCCCCAATTGAGCGGGGGGAACACTGAAGCTTTCTTT.

This clone was detected only once. Additional DNA sequences in this sample encode the identical CDR3. The chain links TRBV6-6 to TRBJ2-5; D ambiguous. V shed 2 bases and J shed 3 bases, with 1 base lying between them. Germline V lookup: CDR1 MNHNY, CDR2 SVGAGI (reference sequence). There are 11 residues in the CDR3. The CDR3 here is CASSYKETQYF. The CDR3 bases are TGTGCCAGCAGTTACAAAGAGACCCAGTACTTC.

This rearrangement joins TRBV29-1 to TRBJ1-1; 7 bases line up with TRBD1. The germline gives CDR1 SQVTM, CDR2 ANQGSEA. V lost 6 bases and J lost 2; bases outside the gene matches: 12. The CDR3 loop spans 15 amino acids. The CDR3 DNA is TGCAGCGTATTGACAGGGCCAGGGCTCAACACTGAAGCTTTCTTT. As protein: CSVLTGPGLNTEAFF.

V gene TRBV27 combines with J gene TRBJ2-5; no firm D call. The CDR3 totals 13 residues. V dropped 6 bases and J dropped 2 bases, with 10 bases sitting between them. CDR1 is MNHEY, CDR2 SMNVEV, per germline (reference sequence). The CDR3 DNA sequence: TGTGCCAGCAGCCCCCCAAGGCAAGAGACCCAGTACTTC. Its translation is CASSPPRQETQYF.

The chain couples TRBV30 to TRBJ1-6; no firm D call. Trimming pared 3 bases from V and 7 bases from J, leaving 10 bases between. CDR1 is GTSNPN and CDR2 is SVGIG in the germline V gene (reference sequence). This CDR3 has 13 amino acids. CDR3 nucleotides: TGTGCCTGGAGCCCAACTCCAAATTCACCCCTCCACTTT. This translates into CAWSPTPNSPLHF.

The chain uses TRBV21-1 and TRBJ1-3; TRBD1 reflects the table's D call only, with no check against the DNA. TRBV21-1 is given as a pseudogene. The CDR3 covers 16 residues. In DNA form, the CDR3 reads TGTGCCAGCAGCAAAGTCACAGGTCCCCCCTCGGACACCATATATTTT. It translates to CASSKVTGPPSDTIYF.

The J gene is TRBJ2-2, the V gene TRBV12-5; D not resolved. V lost 7 bases and J 2 bases, leaving 5 bases between the germline ends. Germline CDR1 and CDR2: LGHNT and FRNRAP. The CDR3 has 12 amino acids. CDR3 in amino acids: CASALNTGELFF. In nucleotides, the CDR3 is TGTGCTAGTGCTTTAAACACCGGGGAGCTGTTTTTT.

This clone was observed a few times. The J gene is TRBJ2-7, the V gene TRBV5-4, with 7 bases matching TRBD1. CDR1 SGHNT and CDR2 YYREEE come from the germline V gene (reference sequence). V was pared by 3 bases and J by 5 bases, with 5 bases of the junction left unmatched. This CDR3 has 13 residues. The CDR3 region is CASSYPTGNEQYF. In DNA, the CDR3 is TGTGCCAGCAGCTACCCGACAGGGAACGAGCAGTACTTC.